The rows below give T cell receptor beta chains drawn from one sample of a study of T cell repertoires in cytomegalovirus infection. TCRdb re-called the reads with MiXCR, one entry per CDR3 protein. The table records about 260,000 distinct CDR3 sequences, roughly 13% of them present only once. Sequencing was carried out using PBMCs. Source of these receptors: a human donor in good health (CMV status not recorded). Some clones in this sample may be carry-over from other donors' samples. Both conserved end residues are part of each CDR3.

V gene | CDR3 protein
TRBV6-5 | CASREETEQFF
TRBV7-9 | CASSQDREYSPLHF
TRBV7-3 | CASSTGTGDNEQFF
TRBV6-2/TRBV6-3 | CASGPSGGSYEQYF
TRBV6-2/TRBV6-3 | CASSYGLAGGNEQFF
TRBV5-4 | CASSQLLRGGEVYEQYF
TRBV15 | CATSRDPGATGIAFF
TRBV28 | CASTGYRGPNQPQHF
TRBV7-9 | CASSARGMVGEKLFF
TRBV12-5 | CASALGASEYNEQFF